The 9 T cell receptor beta chains below were found in one sample sequenced in a study of response to subunit inactivated influenza vaccine. TCRdb fed the RT-PCR reads into MiXCR, producing one record per CDR3 protein. In the table there are some 640,000 distinct CDR3 sequences, around 13% of which are singletons. This specimen was PBMCs from blood, taken less than 15 days before vaccination. Receptor source: a man in his fifties who received an inactivated influenza vaccine.

The table lists this clonotype with a few counts. This chain joins TRBV4-3 and TRBJ2-7; D is unclear. The V gene's germline CDR1 is LGHNA and CDR2 YSLEER. The CDR3 is 17 residues long. The germline V and J ends were trimmed by 4 bases and 0 bases, with 19 bases remaining between them. CDR3 in amino acids: CASSRDLPRSSSYEQYF. Here the CDR3 DNA reads TGCGCCAGCAGCCGAGATCTTCCCCGTTCCAGCTCCTACGAGCAGTACTTC.

DNA of the CDR3: TGTGCCAGCAGTCCTGACTCGAATACGCAGTATTTT. Protein: CASSPDSNTQYF. The chain employs TRBV7-9 and TRBJ2-3; D gene unclear. Germline assignment: CDR1 SEHNR and CDR2 FQNEAQ (reference sequence). This CDR3 comprises 12 residues. Trimming shortened V by 6 bases and J by 7 bases, and 11 bases separated the two germline ends.

This clonotype came up many times. The chain is built from TRBV20-1 and TRBJ2-7, with 7 bases that match TRBD2. The V and J ends lost 0 bases and 2 bases, in that order; junction bases with no gene match: 7. The CDR3 covers 15 residues. Germline V gene sequence: CDR1 DFQATT, CDR2 SNEGSKA (reference sequence). Here the CDR3 DNA reads TGCAGTGCTAGAGATGCGGGGGAAAGTACCTACGAGCAGTACTTC. This gives the protein CSARDAGESTYEQYF.

This clonotype was picked up a small number of times. The chain recombines TRBV4-3 with TRBJ2-5; D is undetermined. In germline, CDR1 is LGHNA, CDR2 YSLEER. The CDR3 loop spans 13 amino acids. The V end lost 2 bases, the J end lost 5 bases, and 9 bases lay between the germline ends. CDR3 loop: CASSQNLVETQYF. In nucleotides, the CDR3 is TGCGCCAGCAGCCAAAACTTAGTGGAGACCCAGTACTTC.

This clonotype was seen more than once but under ten times. The chain employs TRBV6-2 or TRBV6-3 and TRBJ2-1; 7 bases map to TRBD1. Trimming at V came to 11 bases and at J to 5 bases, leaving 12 bases not matched to a gene. This CDR3 contains 14 residues. In germline, CDR1 is MNHEY, CDR2 SVGEGT. In nucleotides, the CDR3 is TGTGCCGGTAGCCGGACACAGGGGAACAATGAGCAGTTCTTC. Translation gives CAGSRTQGNNEQFF.

This clonotype was detected ten times or more. This chain links TRBV9 with TRBJ2-1, with 12 positions matching TRBD2. Losses at the gene ends were 5 bases for V and 6 bases for J; bases not matched to a gene: 6. The germline CDR1 and CDR2 sequences are SGDLS and YYNGEE. The CDR3 spans 15 residues. The CDR3 DNA reads TGTGCCAGCAGTGGATGGACTAGCGGGGTCAATGAGCAGTTCTTC. Its protein is CASSGWTSGVNEQFF.

This clonotype has just a few counts. V is TRBV10-1 and J is TRBJ1-2; D remains ambiguous. The CDR3 has 11 residues. Trimming left V 8 bases short and J 7 bases short, with 11 bases between. CDR1 and CDR2 (germline): WNHNN, SYGVQD (reference sequence). The CDR3 DNA is TGCGCCAGCCGCGAGGTGGGTGGCTACACCTTC. Translating it yields CASREVGGYTF.

The chain employs TRBV20-1 and TRBJ1-2, with D possibly matching TRBD1 (5 bases). The germline V and J ends were trimmed by 0 bases and 5 bases, with 10 bases remaining between them. CDR3 length: 13 residues. Germline V CDR1 and CDR2: DFQATT, SNEGSKA (reference sequence). The CDR3 loop is CSARDGTEYGYTF. The CDR3 DNA reads as TGCAGTGCTAGAGACGGGACGGAGTATGGCTACACCTTC.

There are a few counts of this clonotype. The chain recombines TRBV10-3 with TRBJ2-3; 7 bases fit TRBD1. This CDR3 comprises 18 residues. Germline CDR1 ENHRY, CDR2 SYGVKD. The J segment lost 0 bases and the V segment lost 0 bases, leaving 9 bases of the junction unmatched. The CDR3 here is CAISESFLQGPSTDTQYF. CDR3 nucleotides: TGTGCCATCAGTGAGTCCTTTCTACAGGGGCCAAGCACAGATACGCAGTATTTT.